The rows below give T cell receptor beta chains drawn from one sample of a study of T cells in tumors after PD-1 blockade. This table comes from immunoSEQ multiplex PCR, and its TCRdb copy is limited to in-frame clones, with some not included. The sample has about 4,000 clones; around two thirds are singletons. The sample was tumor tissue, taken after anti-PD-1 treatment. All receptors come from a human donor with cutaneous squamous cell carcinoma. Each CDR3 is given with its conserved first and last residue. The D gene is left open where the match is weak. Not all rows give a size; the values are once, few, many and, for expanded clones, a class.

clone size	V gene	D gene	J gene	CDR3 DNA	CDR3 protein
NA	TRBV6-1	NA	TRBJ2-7	TGTGCCAGCAGTGAAGCGCAAAGTATTCCCGCCTACGAGCAGTACTTC	CASSEAQSIPAYEQYF
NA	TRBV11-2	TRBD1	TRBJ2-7	TGTGCCAGCAAACAGGGGGGTTCCGTCGAGCAGTACTTC	CASKQGGSVEQYF
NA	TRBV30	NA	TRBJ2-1	TGTGCCTGGAGTAGCGGGTCGGGCAATGAGCAGTTCTTC	CAWSSGSGNEQFF
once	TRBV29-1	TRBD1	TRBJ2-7	TGCAGCGTTGACCTTACTCCGGGACAGGCGCCCTACGAGCAGTACTTC	CSVDLTPGQAPYEQYF
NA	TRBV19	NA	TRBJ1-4	TGTGCCAGTAGGGGAGGGGGGGCGGCTAATGAAAAACTGTTTTTT	CASRGGGAANEKLFF
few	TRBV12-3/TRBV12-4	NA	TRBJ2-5	TGTGCCAGCAGTTACAGGTTGGCAGGGCAGTACTTC	CASSYRLAGQYF
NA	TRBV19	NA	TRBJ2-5	TGTGCCAGTAGCTGGGGCTCTGAGACCCAGTACTTC	CASSWGSETQYF
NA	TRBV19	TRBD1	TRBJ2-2	TGTGCCAGTAGTAACTCCAGGGGGCTAGGTACCGGGGAGCTGTTTTTT	CASSNSRGLGTGELFF
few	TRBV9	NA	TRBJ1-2	TGTGCCAGCAGCGTAGTCTCTCCAGCGAACTATGGCTACACCTTC	CASSVVSPANYGYTF
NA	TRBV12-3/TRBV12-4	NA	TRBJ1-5	TGTGCCAGCAGTTTAGAGTCCCAGCCCCAGCATTTT	CASSLESQPQHF
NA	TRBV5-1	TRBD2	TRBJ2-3	TGCGCCAGCAGCTTTAGCGGGGGGGGCACAGATACGCAGTATTTT	CASSFSGGGTDTQYF
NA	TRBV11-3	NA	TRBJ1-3	TGTGCCAGCAGCCCAGTGGAGCCCTCTGGAAACACCATATATTTT	CASSPVEPSGNTIYF
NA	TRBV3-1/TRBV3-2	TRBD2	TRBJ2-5	TGTGCCAGCAGCCAAGTATGGACTAGCGGGGGGCTCCAAGAGACCCAGTACTTC	CASSQVWTSGGLQETQYF
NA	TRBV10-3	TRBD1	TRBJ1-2	TGTGCCACCGAACAGGGGACGGTCTATGGCTACACCTTC	CATEQGTVYGYTF
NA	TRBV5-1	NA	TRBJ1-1	TGCGCCAGCAGCTTGGCTAATGGAGGGGAAGCTTTCTTT	CASSLANGGEAFF
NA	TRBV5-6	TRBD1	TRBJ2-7	TGTGCCAGCAGCTTGGCTCGTAGGACAGGGCTATACGAGCAGTACTTC	CASSLARRTGLYEQYF
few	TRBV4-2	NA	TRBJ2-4	TGTGCCAGCACTGGGGGGGCGCAAAACATTCAGTACTTC	CASTGGAQNIQYF
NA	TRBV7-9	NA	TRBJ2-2	TGTGCCAGCAATTGGCTACACACCGGGGAGCTGTTTTTT	CASNWLHTGELFF
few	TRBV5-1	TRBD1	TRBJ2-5	TGCGCCAGCAGCTTCTACGGACAGGGGGCTGGGGAGACCCAGTACTTC	CASSFYGQGAGETQYF
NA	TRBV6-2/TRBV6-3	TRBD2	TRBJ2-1	TGTGCCAGCAGTTACGATCCTAGCGGGGGGCTCTCCTACAATGAGCAGTTCTTC	CASSYDPSGGLSYNEQFF
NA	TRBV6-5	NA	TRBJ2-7	TGTGCCAGCAGTTACGGCGGGGGCGCGGCCTACGAGCAGTACTTC	CASSYGGGAAYEQYF
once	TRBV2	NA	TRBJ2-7	TGTGCCAGCAGTGAATACCAGGACAGTTTCTTC	CASSEYQDSFF
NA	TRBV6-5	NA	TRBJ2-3	TGTGCCAGCAGGCCAGCCACAGATACGCAGTATTTT	CASRPATDTQYF
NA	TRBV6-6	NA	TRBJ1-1	TGTGCCAGCAGGGATCGTCAGGGAGCTGAAGCTTTCTTT	CASRDRQGAEAFF
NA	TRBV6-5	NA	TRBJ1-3	TGTGCCAGCAGGGCCAGGCCGAGCTCTGGAAACACCATATATTTT	CASRARPSSGNTIYF
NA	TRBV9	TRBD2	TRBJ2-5	TGTGCCAGCAGCGGGGGACTAGCGGCCAGACAAGAGACCCAGTACTTC	CASSGGLAARQETQYF
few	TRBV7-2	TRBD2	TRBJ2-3	TGTGCCAGCAGCTTGGGAGCTAGCGGGGGACTGGCAGATACGCAGTATTTT	CASSLGASGGLADTQYF
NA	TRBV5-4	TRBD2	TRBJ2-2	TGTGCCAGCAGCACTGGACTAGCGGGGAAGACCGGGGAGCTGTTTTTT	CASSTGLAGKTGELFF
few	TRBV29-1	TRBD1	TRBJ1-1	TGCAGCGTTGAAGCACAGGGGTGGGGCACTGAAGCTTTCTTT	CSVEAQGWGTEAFF
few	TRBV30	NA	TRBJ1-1	TGTGCCTGGAGTGTCGGGGGCTGGACTGAAGCTTTCTTT	CAWSVGGWTEAFF
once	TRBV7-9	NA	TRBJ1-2	TGTGCCAGCAGCCCTAAGGACAGCTATGGCTACACCTTC	CASSPKDSYGYTF